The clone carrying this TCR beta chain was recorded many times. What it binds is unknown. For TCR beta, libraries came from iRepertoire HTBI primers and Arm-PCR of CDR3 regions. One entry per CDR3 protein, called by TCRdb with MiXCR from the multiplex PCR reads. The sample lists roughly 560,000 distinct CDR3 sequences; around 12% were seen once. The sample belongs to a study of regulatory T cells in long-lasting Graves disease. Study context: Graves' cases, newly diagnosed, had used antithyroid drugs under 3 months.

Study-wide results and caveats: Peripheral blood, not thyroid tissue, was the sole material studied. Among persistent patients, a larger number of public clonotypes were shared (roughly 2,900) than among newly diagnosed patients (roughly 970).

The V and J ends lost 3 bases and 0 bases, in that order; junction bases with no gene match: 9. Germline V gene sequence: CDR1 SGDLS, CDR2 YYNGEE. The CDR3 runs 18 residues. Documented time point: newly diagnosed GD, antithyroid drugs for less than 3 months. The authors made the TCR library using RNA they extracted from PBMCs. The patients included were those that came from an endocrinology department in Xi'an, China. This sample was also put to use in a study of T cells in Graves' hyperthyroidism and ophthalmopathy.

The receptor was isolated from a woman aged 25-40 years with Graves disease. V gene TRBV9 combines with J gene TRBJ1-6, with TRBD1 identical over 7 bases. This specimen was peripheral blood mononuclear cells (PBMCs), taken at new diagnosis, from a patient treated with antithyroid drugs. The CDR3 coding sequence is TGTGCCAGCAGCGGACAGGGAGGTTCCGGCTCCTATAATTCACCCCTCCACTTT. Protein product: CASSGQGGSGSYNSPLHF.